These 29 T cell receptor beta chains were all obtained from the same sample, sequenced in a study of shared clonotypes between healthy human individuals. This table comes from immunoSEQ multiplex PCR, and its TCRdb copy is limited to in-frame clones, with some not included. The table includes around 2.1 million clones, about 92% detected once. Selected positively for CCR7 and CD45RO-negative, naive CD8 cells excluded terminally differentiated effector memory CD45RA+ cells. Sequenced: naive CD8+ T cells from PBMCs. These receptors were obtained from a man aged 18 to 29 in good health. Some clones in this sample may be carry-over from other donors' samples.

The rearrangement joins TRBV5-1 to TRBJ1-2; TRBD1 might be the D (6 bases). Between the trimmed V and J ends, which lost 0 bases and 3 bases, there was a span of 9 bases. CDR1 is SGHRS and CDR2 is YFSETQ in the germline V gene. The CDR3 is 14 amino acids. CDR3 coding DNA: TGCGCCAGCAGCTTGGGGGGGCAGTACTATGGCTACACCTTC. It specifies CASSLGGQYYGYTF.

The chain combines TRBV7-9 with TRBJ1-2; D call uncertain. CDR1 SEHNR and CDR2 FQNEAQ come from the germline V gene (reference sequence). This CDR3 spans 15 amino acids. The germline V and J ends were trimmed by 1 base and 0 bases, with 9 bases remaining between them. The CDR3 here is CASSLGAEANYGYTF. In DNA form, the CDR3 reads TGTGCCAGCAGCTTAGGGGCGGAAGCTAACTATGGCTACACCTTC.

In the case of this clone: Different DNA sequences within this sample yield the same CDR3. The CDR3 sequence: CASSLGPEQYF. CDR3 DNA sequence: TGTGCCAGCAGCTTGGGACCCGAGCAGTACTTC. This chain uses TRBV5-5 with TRBJ2-7; no clear D gene. V lost 0 bases and J lost 6, with 4 bases in between. This CDR3 has 11 residues. CDR1 is SGHKS and CDR2 is YYEKEE in the germline V gene (reference sequence).

This chain joins TRBV5-1 and TRBJ2-7; unclear D gene. The V gene's germline CDR1 is SGHRS and CDR2 YFSETQ. V was cut by 0 bases and J by 7 bases, with 8 bases left in between. This CDR3 contains 12 residues. CDR3 protein: CASSLVPLEQYF. CDR3 bases: TGCGCCAGCAGCTTGGTTCCCCTGGAGCAGTACTTC.

The chain recombines TRBV7-9 with TRBJ2-3; D possibly corresponds to TRBD1 (6 bases). There are 15 residues in the CDR3. Germline V gene data show CDR1 as SEHNR and CDR2 as FQNEAQ (reference sequence). Trimming stripped 4 bases from V and 1 base from J, with 12 bases between. CDR3 residues: CASSSPRGGTDTQYF. The CDR3 DNA reads TGTGCCAGCAGCTCCCCCAGGGGCGGCACAGATACGCAGTATTTT.

This clone was seen only once. This rearrangement joins TRBV11-1 to TRBJ2-1; a weak D match, TRBD2 (5 bases). The germline CDR1 and CDR2 sequences are SGHAT and FQDESV (reference sequence). The V end lost 1 base, the J end lost 4 bases, and 17 bases lay between the germline ends. CDR3 length: 17 amino acids. The CDR3 region has the DNA TGTGCCAGCAGCTTAGATAATAGGAGGACTGCATACAATGAGCAGTTCTTC. Its translation: CASSLDNRRTAYNEQFF.

With regard to this clone: The sample carries other DNA sequences with the same CDR3. The V and J genes are TRBV27 and TRBJ2-1, with 7 bases matching TRBD2. This CDR3 comprises 13 residues. The junction had 4 bases not matched to a gene; V was cut back by 6 bases and J by 5 bases. CDR1 and CDR2 from the germline V gene are MNHEY and SMNVEV (reference sequence). The CDR3 here is CASRGLADNEQFF. The CDR3 nucleotides are TGTGCCAGCAGAGGCCTAGCGGACAATGAGCAGTTCTTC.

The chain carries TRBV7-3 and TRBJ2-3; 8 bases fit TRBD2. The V and J ends lost 2 bases and 0 bases, in that order; junction bases with no gene match: 7. The CDR3 has 17 amino acids. Germline assignment: CDR1 SGHTA and CDR2 FQGTGA. The CDR3 DNA is TGTGCCAGCAGCTTAGTCGGTGTAGCGGGGAGCACAGATACGCAGTATTTT. Its translation: CASSLVGVAGSTDTQYF.

The rearrangement uses TRBV29-1 and TRBJ2-7; 10 bases line up with TRBD2. V gave up 0 bases and J gave up 4 bases; unmatched junction bases: 6. The V gene's germline CDR1 is SQVTM and CDR2 ANQGSEA. The CDR3 is made up of 15 amino acids. CDR3 sequence reads: CSVEEPVAGGYEQYF. CDR3 nucleotides: TGCAGCGTTGAAGAGCCGGTAGCGGGAGGATACGAGCAGTACTTC.

Of note for this clone: Other DNA sequences from this sample encode an identical CDR3 as well. The chain uses TRBV6-1 and TRBJ2-7; D not certain. Germline CDR1 is MNHNS and CDR2 is SASEGT. The V gene lost 0 bases and the J gene lost 4 bases, with 4 bases spanning the gap. This CDR3 spans 12 amino acids. CDR3 nucleotide sequence: TGTGCCAGCAGTGAAGCTCCGTACGAGCAGTACTTC. It encodes CASSEAPYEQYF.

The rearrangement links TRBV4-1 to TRBJ2-1; 8 bases align to TRBD1. The CDR3 consists of 16 residues. Trimming took 6 bases from V and 6 from J; bases not matched to a gene: 13. CDR1 is MGHRA and CDR2 is YSYEKL in the germline V gene. CDR3 protein: CASRATGGVFINEQFF. Written as DNA, the CDR3 is TGCGCCAGCAGAGCTACAGGGGGTGTTTTTATCAATGAGCAGTTCTTC.

The V gene is TRBV27, the J gene TRBJ2-1; TRBD1 is a possible D gene (6 bases). CDR3 length: 16 residues. CDR1 is MNHEY and CDR2 is SMNVEV in the germline V gene (reference sequence). Trimming removed 5 bases from V and 7 bases from J, with 21 bases in between. CDR3 sequence (DNA): TGTGCCAGCAGTCTAGGGACCCACCAAAGGGGGAATGAGCAGTTCTTC. Its protein is CASSLGTHQRGNEQFF.

For this clone: A read error may produce the germline difference seen at one junction end. The chain is built from TRBV13 and TRBJ2-1; D possibly corresponds to TRBD2 (5 bases). Germline V gene lookup returns CDR1 PRHDT and CDR2 FYEKMQ (reference sequence). This CDR3 is built from 17 residues. CDR3 nucleotide sequence: TGTGCCAGCAACTTAGGTGGGAGCGCCCTAATATACAATGAGCAGTTCTTC. This codes for CASNLGGSALIYNEQFF.

V gene TRBV28 combines with J gene TRBJ2-3; 12 bases line up with TRBD2. V was clipped by 5 bases and J by 0 bases; unmatched bases: 9. Germline CDR1 and CDR2: MDHEN and SYDVKM. This CDR3 comprises 18 residues. CDR3 coding DNA: TGTGCCAGCAGTAATCTAGCGGGAGGGCCCGAGAGCACAGATACGCAGTATTTT. This codes for CASSNLAGGPESTDTQYF.

In its sample, this clone was seen a few times. V gene TRBV9 combines with J gene TRBJ2-2; D is perhaps TRBD1 or TRBD2 (5 bases each). The CDR3 contains 19 residues. V shed 0 bases and J shed 4 bases, with 22 bases lying between them. Per the germline V gene, CDR1 is SGDLS and CDR2 is YYNGEE. The CDR3 region is CASSVATRGPSMGTGELFF. CDR3 nucleotide sequence: TGTGCCAGCAGCGTAGCTACTCGGGGACCTTCAATGGGCACCGGGGAGCTGTTTTTT.

J is TRBJ2-2 and V is TRBV9, with 8 bases fitting TRBD1. The junction had 6 bases not matched to a gene; V was cut back by 5 bases and J by 0 bases. Germline assignment: CDR1 SGDLS and CDR2 YYNGEE. This CDR3 comprises 16 residues. The CDR3 DNA sequence: TGTGCCAGCAGAGGAGACAGGGGAGCGAACACCGGGGAGCTGTTTTTT. The encoded protein is CASRGDRGANTGELFF.

A note on this clone: This sample also contains other DNA sequences that code for the same CDR3. The gene calls are TRBV4-3 and TRBJ2-1; 7 positions match TRBD2. This CDR3 spans 14 amino acids. V lost 1 base, J lost 5 bases, and 2 bases stayed unmatched. Germline V gene lookup returns CDR1 LGHNA and CDR2 YSLEER. This CDR3 is CASSQGLADNEQFF. The CDR3 DNA reads as TGCGCCAGCAGCCAAGGTCTAGCGGACAATGAGCAGTTCTTC.

Concerning this clone itself: The same CDR3 arises from other DNA sequences in this sample as well. The V gene is TRBV29-1, the J gene TRBJ2-7; the match to TRBD1 covers 7 bases. The V and J ends lost 6 bases and 2 bases, in that order; junction bases with no gene match: 4. The CDR3 has 12 residues. Germline values: CDR1 SQVTM, CDR2 ANQGSEA. CDR3 in DNA: TGCAGCGTGAACAGGGGACCCTACGAGCAGTACTTC. It yields the protein CSVNRGPYEQYF.

The chain carries TRBV9 and TRBJ1-1; D gene uncertain. V shed 2 bases and J shed 0 bases, with 8 bases lying between them. Germline assignment: CDR1 SGDLS and CDR2 YYNGEE. The CDR3 spans 14 residues. The CDR3 is CASSVHNMNTEAFF. The CDR3 DNA reads as TGTGCCAGCAGCGTGCACAACATGAACACTGAAGCTTTCTTT.

The chain recombines TRBV4-1 with TRBJ1-2, with no clear D. CDR3 size: 14 residues. The germline V gene encodes CDR1 MGHRA and CDR2 YSYEKL. Trimming stripped 0 bases from V and 5 bases from J, with 10 bases between. CDR3 bases: TGCGCCAGCAGCCAAGACTCCAGAGCATATGGCTACACCTTC. Protein: CASSQDSRAYGYTF.

The chain recombines TRBV6-1 with TRBJ2-7; D is unclear. Germline CDR1 is MNHNS and CDR2 is SASEGT. The CDR3 is made up of 15 amino acids. Trimming took 3 bases from V and 0 from J, leaving 12 bases between them. The CDR3 coding sequence is TGTGCCAGCAGTGACGGGCTAGACCTCTCCTACGAGCAGTACTTC. This gives the protein CASSDGLDLSYEQYF.

The chain recombines TRBV7-9 with TRBJ1-2; no clear D gene. Germline loops: CDR1 SEHNR, CDR2 FQNEAQ (reference sequence). The CDR3 totals 15 residues. The V and J ends lost 0 bases and 1 base respectively, with 9 bases between them. In DNA, the CDR3 is TGTGCCAGCAGCTTAGCAGCCAGTGATAACTATGGCTACACCTTC. Its translation is CASSLAASDNYGYTF.

The V and J genes are TRBV29-1 and TRBJ2-3; D remains ambiguous. The CDR3 runs to 13 residues. CDR1 SQVTM and CDR2 ANQGSEA come from the germline V gene. V shed 1 base and J shed 2 bases, with 7 bases lying between them. CDR3 protein: CSVEGAHTDTQYF. CDR3 sequence (DNA): TGCAGCGTTGAAGGAGCACACACAGATACGCAGTATTTT.

V is TRBV29-1 and J is TRBJ2-1, with D perhaps matching TRBD2 (6 bases). V was clipped by 1 base and J by 4 bases, with 14 bases between them. The CDR3 extends over 15 amino acids. CDR1 SQVTM and CDR2 ANQGSEA come from the germline V gene. CDR3 protein: CSVEGGWEEYNEQFF. In nucleotides, the CDR3 is TGCAGCGTTGAAGGGGGATGGGAGGAGTACAATGAGCAGTTCTTC.

This clone was detected once. V is TRBV7-9 and J is TRBJ2-1, with TRBD2 matching 10 bases. CDR3 size: 15 residues. V gave up 1 base and J gave up 7 bases; unmatched junction bases: 4. Germline CDR1 SEHNR, CDR2 FQNEAQ (reference sequence). The CDR3 coding sequence is TGTGCCAGCAGCTTAGGCGAGCGGGAGGGGAATGAGCAGTTCTTC. Its translation is CASSLGEREGNEQFF.

This chain connects TRBV5-4 to TRBJ1-1; TRBD1 matches 8 bases. Germline V CDR1 and CDR2: SGHNT, YYREEE (reference sequence). Trimming at V came to 4 bases and at J to 1 base, leaving 6 bases not matched to a gene. The CDR3 is 15 amino acids. CDR3 in amino acids: CASSEPQGANTEAFF. The CDR3, as DNA: TGTGCCAGCAGCGAACCGCAGGGGGCGAACACTGAAGCTTTCTTT.

V and J are TRBV27 and TRBJ2-3; possible D gene TRBD1, 7 bases. Germline CDR1 reads MNHEY; CDR2 reads SMNVEV (reference sequence). CDR3 length: 12 amino acids. V dropped 2 bases and J dropped 9 bases, with 9 bases sitting between them. The CDR3 spells CASSLQGGTQYF. As DNA, the CDR3 is TGTGCCAGCAGTTTACAGGGGGGAACGCAGTATTTT.

The chain joins TRBV15 to TRBJ1-4; D is unclear. Between the trimmed V and J ends, which lost 4 bases and 0 bases, there was a span of 12 bases. The CDR3 sequence is 16 residues long. Germline loops: CDR1 LNHNV, CDR2 YYDKDF (reference sequence). CDR3 bases: TGTGCCACCAGCATGGGTCAGCGGGCAACTAATGAAAAACTGTTTTTT. This gives the protein CATSMGQRATNEKLFF.

The J gene is TRBJ2-2, the V gene TRBV11-2, with D perhaps matching TRBD1 (5 bases). The CDR3 is 15 residues long. Germline V gives CDR1 SGHAT, CDR2 FQNNGV. The V end lost 5 bases, the J end lost 4 bases, and 14 bases lay between the germline ends. Here the CDR3 DNA reads TGTGCCAGCAGCGACCACGCAGGGCTCACCGGGGAGCTGTTTTTT. Translating gives CASSDHAGLTGELFF.